This T cell receptor (beta chain) was captured in a study of T cell responses to AZD1222 COVID-19 vaccine. Of note for this clone: Its target is unknown.

Study findings and constraints: Only a handful of AZD1222 recipients tested seropositive at baseline. Clonal diversity was possibly underestimated, and the donors were mostly white British, with more females. Across the whole spike, CD4 TCRs peaked at regions 160-218 and 743-854. The study found Spike-specific TCR breadth and depth rose after two AZD1222 doses.

Deletions cut 5 bases from V and 0 bases from J, with 6 bases between. The CDR3 has 13 residues. TCRdb's copy holds only in-frame clones and misses some; the assay was immunoSEQ multiplex PCR. The table lists 150,000 or so clones. The sequencing sample was made of peripheral blood. This receptor was obtained from an adult in good health. The gene calls are TRBV12-3 or TRBV12-4 and TRBJ2-3, with no clear D. As DNA, the CDR3 is TGTGCCAGCAGTCAAACTAGCACAGATACGCAGTATTTT. Translation gives CASSQTSTDTQYF.